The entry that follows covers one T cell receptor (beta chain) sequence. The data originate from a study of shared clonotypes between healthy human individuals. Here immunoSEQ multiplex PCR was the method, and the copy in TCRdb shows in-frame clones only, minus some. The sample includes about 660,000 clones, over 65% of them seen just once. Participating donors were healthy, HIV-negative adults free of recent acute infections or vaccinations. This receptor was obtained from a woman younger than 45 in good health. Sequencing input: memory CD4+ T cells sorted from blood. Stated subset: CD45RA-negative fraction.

Written as DNA, the CDR3 is TGCGCCAGCAGCCCGACTCCCCGAGGAGTGGACACTGAAGCTTTCTTT. Translated: CASSPTPRGVDTEAFF. This chain connects TRBV5-1 to TRBJ1-1; D unclear. The CDR3 consists of 16 residues. Germline-derived CDR1 and CDR2 are SGHRS and YFSETQ. V lost 4 bases to trimming and J lost 3 bases, with 19 bases between them.